This paragraph reports one T cell receptor (beta chain). What it binds is unknown. This may be a read error: a much more frequent sequence differs by one nucleotide. The treatment is: skin biopsy from PPD injection site in Mantoux-positive individual. TCR cDNA received a 3' ligated oligonucleotide that carried a UMI. Biopsied sites were PPD injections in people with a positive Mantoux test. Reverse transcription used DNase-treated unsorted total RNA, aiming for roughly 1 to 1000 ng. The SP2 primer and nested alpha and beta constant region primers amplified ligated cDNA in four rounds. Alpha and beta constant region primers primed reverse transcription for blood and skin samples. TCRdb used MiXCR to reprocess the UMI-ligation and nested PCR reads, holding one entry per CDR3 protein. Of tens of thousands of distinct CDR3 sequences listed, around 6% are singletons. This specimen belongs to a study of naive and memory T cell subsets.

This CDR3 region has 13 residues. Germline V gene data show CDR1 as SQVTM and CDR2 as ANQGSEA. V dropped 6 bases and J dropped 5; count of bases not matched to a gene: 9. Whole-study results and caveats: Delayed type IV hypersensitivity infiltration was taken to explain higher tuberculin-site TCR counts.

The TCR was taken from an adult in good health. The chain is built from TRBV29-1 and TRBJ2-7; TRBD2 matches 8 bases. The sample in question was skin, obtained from a tuberculin skin test site. CDR3 sequence reads: CSVISGSGDEQYF. CDR3 bases: TGCAGCGTGATAAGCGGGAGTGGCGACGAGCAGTACTTC.